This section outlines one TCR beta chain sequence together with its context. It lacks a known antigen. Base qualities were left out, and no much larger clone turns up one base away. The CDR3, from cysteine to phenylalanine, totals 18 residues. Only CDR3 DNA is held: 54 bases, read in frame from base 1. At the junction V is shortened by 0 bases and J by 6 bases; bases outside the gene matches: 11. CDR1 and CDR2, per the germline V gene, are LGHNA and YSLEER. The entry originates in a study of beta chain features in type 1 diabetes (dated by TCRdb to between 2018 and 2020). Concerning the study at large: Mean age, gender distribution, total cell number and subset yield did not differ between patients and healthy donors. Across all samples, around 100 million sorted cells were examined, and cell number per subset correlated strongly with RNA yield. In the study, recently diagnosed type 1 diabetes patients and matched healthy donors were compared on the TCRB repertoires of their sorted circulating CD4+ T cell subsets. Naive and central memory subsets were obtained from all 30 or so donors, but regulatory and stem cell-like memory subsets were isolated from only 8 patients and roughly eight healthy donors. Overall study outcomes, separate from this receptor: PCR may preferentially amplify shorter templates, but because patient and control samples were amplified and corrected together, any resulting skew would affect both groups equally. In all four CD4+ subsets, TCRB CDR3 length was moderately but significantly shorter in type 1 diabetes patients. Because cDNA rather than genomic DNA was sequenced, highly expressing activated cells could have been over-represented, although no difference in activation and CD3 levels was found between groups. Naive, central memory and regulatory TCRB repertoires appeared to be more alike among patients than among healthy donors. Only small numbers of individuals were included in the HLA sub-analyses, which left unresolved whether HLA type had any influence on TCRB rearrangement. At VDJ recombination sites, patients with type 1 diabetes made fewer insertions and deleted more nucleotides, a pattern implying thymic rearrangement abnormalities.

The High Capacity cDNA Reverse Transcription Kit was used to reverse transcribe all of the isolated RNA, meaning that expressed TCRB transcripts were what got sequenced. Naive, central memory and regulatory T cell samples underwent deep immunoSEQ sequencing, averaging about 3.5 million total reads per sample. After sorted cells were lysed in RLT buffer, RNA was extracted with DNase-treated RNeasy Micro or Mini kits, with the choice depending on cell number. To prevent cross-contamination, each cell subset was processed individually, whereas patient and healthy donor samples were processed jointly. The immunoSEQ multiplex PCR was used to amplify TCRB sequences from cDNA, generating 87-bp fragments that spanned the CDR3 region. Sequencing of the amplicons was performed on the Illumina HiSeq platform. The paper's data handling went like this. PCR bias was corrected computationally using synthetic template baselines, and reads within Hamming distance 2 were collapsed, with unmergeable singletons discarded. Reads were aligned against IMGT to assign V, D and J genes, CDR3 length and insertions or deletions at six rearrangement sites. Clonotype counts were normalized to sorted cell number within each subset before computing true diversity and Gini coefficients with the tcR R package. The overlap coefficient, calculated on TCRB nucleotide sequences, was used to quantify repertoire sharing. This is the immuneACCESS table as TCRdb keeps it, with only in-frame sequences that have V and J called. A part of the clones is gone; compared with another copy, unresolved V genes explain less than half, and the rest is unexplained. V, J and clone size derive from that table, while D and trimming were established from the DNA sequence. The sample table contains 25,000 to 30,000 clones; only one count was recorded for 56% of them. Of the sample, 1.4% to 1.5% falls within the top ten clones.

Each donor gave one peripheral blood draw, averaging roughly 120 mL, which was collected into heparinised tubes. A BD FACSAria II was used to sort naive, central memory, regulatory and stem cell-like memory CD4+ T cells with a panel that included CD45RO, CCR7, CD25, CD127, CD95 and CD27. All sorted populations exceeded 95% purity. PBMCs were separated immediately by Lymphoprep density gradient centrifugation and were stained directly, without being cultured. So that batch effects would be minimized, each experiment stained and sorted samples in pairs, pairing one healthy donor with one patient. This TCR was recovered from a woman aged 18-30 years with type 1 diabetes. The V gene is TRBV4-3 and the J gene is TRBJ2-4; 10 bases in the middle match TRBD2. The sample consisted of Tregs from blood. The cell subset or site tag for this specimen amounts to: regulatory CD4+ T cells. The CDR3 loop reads CASSQEGSSGRYRNIQYF. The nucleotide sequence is TGCGCCAGCAGCCAAGAGGGTAGTAGCGGGAGGTACCGAAACATTCAGTACTTC.